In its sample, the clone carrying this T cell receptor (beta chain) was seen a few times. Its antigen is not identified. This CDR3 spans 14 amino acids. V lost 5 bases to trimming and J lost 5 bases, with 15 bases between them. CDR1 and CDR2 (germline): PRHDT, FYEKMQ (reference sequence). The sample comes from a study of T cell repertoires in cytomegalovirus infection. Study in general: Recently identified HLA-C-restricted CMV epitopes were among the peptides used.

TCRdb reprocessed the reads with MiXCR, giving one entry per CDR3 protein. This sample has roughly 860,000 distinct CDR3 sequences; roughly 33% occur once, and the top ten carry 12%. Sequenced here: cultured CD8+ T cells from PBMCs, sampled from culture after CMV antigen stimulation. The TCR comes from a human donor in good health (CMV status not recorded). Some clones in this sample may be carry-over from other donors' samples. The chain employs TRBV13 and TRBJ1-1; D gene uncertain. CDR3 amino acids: CASSPRTVETEAFF. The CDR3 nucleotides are TGTGCCAGCAGCCCCCGGACCGTGGAAACTGAAGCTTTCTTT.